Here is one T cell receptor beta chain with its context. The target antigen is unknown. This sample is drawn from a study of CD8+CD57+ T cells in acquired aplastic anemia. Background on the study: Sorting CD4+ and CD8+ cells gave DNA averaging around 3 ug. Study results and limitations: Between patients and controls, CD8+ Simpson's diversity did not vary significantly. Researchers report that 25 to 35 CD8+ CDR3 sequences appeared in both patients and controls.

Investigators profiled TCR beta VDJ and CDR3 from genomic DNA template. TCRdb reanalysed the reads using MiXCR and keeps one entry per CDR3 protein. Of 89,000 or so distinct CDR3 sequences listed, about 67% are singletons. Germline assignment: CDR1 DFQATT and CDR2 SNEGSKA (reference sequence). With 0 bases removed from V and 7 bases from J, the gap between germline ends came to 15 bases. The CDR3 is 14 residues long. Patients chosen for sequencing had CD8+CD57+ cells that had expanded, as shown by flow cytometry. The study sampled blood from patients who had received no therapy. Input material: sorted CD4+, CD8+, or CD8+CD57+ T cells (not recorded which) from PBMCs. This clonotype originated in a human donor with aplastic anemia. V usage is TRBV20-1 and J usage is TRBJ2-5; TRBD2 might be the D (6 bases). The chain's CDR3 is CSARDGRESGTQYF. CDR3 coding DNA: TGCAGTGCTAGAGATGGCCGGGAGTCTGGGACCCAGTACTTC.